The 23 T cell receptor beta chains in this list originate from one sample, sequenced in a study of T-cell reconstitution after alpha-beta-depleted transplantation in children. Preparation of the TCRbeta library used unique molecular identifiers. One entry per CDR3 protein results from TCRdb running MiXCR on the PCR reads. Among 130,000 or so distinct CDR3 sequences listed, 8% to 10% were seen once. This specimen consisted of PBMCs, mostly from graft donor cells, obtained 180 days after TCRalphabeta/CD19-depleted stem cell transplant. The receptor source for this set is a girl under three years old who had a stem cell transplant for combined immunodeficiency, so the T cells may come from the graft donor.

The sample holds a few counts of this clonotype. J is TRBJ2-1 and V is TRBV4-3; the match to TRBD1 covers 10 bases. Germline V gene lookup returns CDR1 LGHNA and CDR2 YSLEER. The V gene end was trimmed by 0 bases and the J gene end by 2 bases; junction bases not matched to a gene: 7. This CDR3 has 18 residues. CDR3 DNA: TGCGCCAGCAGCCAAGATGTCGTGGGACAGGGGACCTACAATGAGCAGTTCTTC. It specifies CASSQDVVGQGTYNEQFF.

This chain links TRBV7-2 with TRBJ1-1, with D unclear. The CDR3 has 16 residues. Trimming stripped 1 base from V and 0 bases from J, with 12 bases between. CDR1 and CDR2 (germline): SGHTA, FQGNSA. The CDR3 DNA reads TGTGCCAGCAGCTTAGGGGCCAGTATTATGAACACTGAAGCTTTCTTT. This translates into CASSLGASIMNTEAFF.

The chain combines TRBV4-2 with TRBJ2-3; D not resolved. CDR1 and CDR2 (germline): LGHNA, YNFKEQ. The length of the CDR3 is 14 residues. V dropped 1 base and J dropped 3 bases, with 8 bases sitting between them. As DNA, the CDR3 is TGTGCCAGCAGCCAAGGTCACAGAACAGATACGCAGTATTTT. Amino acids: CASSQGHRTDTQYF.

The chain links TRBV4-3 to TRBJ2-7, with 10 nucleotides matching TRBD2. Unmatched junction bases numbered 2, after V lost 0 bases and J lost 6 bases. This CDR3 region has 14 residues. Germline assignment: CDR1 LGHNA and CDR2 YSLEER. The chain's CDR3 is CASSQEASGSEQYF. The CDR3 coding sequence is TGCGCCAGCAGCCAAGAGGCTAGCGGGAGCGAGCAGTACTTC.

Only a few counts were recorded for this clonotype. The chain combines TRBV7-2 with TRBJ2-7; the D gene is possibly TRBD1 (6 bases). V was pared by 3 bases and J by 3 bases, with 12 bases between. This CDR3 has 14 amino acids. Germline values: CDR1 SGHTA, CDR2 FQGNSA. Here the CDR3 DNA reads TGTGCCAGCAGCTTCGACAGGATCAACTACGAGCAGTACTTC. Translation: CASSFDRINYEQYF.

This clonotype was picked up a small number of times. The rearrangement joins TRBV4-2 to TRBJ1-5, with TRBD1 matching over 11 bases. Germline assignment: CDR1 LGHNA and CDR2 YNFKEQ. The CDR3 spans 17 residues. Losses at the gene ends were 3 bases for V and 0 bases for J; bases not matched to a gene: 4. This CDR3 reads CASSHGTGGPSNQPQHF. The CDR3 DNA is TGTGCCAGCAGCCACGGGACAGGGGGACCTAGCAATCAGCCCCAGCATTTT.

This clonotype was seen many times. This chain connects TRBV11-2 to TRBJ2-3; D might be TRBD1 (5 bases). The CDR3 has 17 amino acids. Germline lookup yields CDR1 SGHAT and CDR2 FQNNGV. V lost 6 bases, J lost 3 bases, and 22 bases lay in between. CDR3 amino acids: CASSWVRVGQGTDTQYF. CDR3 nucleotide sequence: TGTGCCAGCAGTTGGGTTCGTGTGGGTCAGGGAACAGATACGCAGTATTTT.

The rearrangement joins TRBV27 to TRBJ2-1; 9 nucleotides match TRBD1. With V trimmed by 7 bases and J by 6 bases, 13 bases remained unmatched. Germline V lookup: CDR1 MNHEY, CDR2 SMNVEV (reference sequence). This CDR3 region has 16 residues. CDR3 sequence reads: CASTGPGLDRGNEQFF. The CDR3 bases are TGTGCCAGCACCGGTCCCGGTTTGGACAGGGGCAATGAGCAGTTCTTC.

Only a few counts were recorded for this clonotype. The rearrangement links TRBV7-3 to TRBJ2-2; D call uncertain. The germline gives CDR1 SGHTA, CDR2 FQGTGA. Trimming took off 3 bases at V and 3 bases at J, with 14 bases between the two ends. CDR3 length: 16 residues. CDR3 loop: CASSFDPPSDTGELFF. The CDR3 DNA sequence: TGTGCCAGCAGCTTTGATCCGCCGAGCGACACCGGGGAGCTGTTTTTT.

This clonotype was seen more than once but under ten times. The CDR3 DNA follows: TGCAGTGCTAGAGTGGCAGCGGGAGGCCCACAGTACTTC. This translates into CSARVAAGGPQYF. The rearrangement uses TRBV20-1 and TRBJ2-4, with 9 bases lining up with TRBD2. The germline V gene has CDR1 DFQATT and CDR2 SNEGSKA (reference sequence). V was pared by 1 base and J by 13 bases, with 8 bases of the junction left unmatched. The CDR3 extends over 13 amino acids.

Here the CDR3 DNA reads TGTGCCAGCTCACCAATGCAGAGAAGTGGGGCCAACGTCCTGACTTTC. It translates to CASSPMQRSGANVLTF. The chain uses TRBV18 and TRBJ2-6, with D hard to call. From germline, CDR1 is KGHSH and CDR2 LQKENI. The CDR3 spans 16 residues. Trimming pared 2 bases from V and 3 bases from J, leaving 11 bases between.

This clonotype has ten or more counts. V is TRBV7-2 and J is TRBJ1-5; D gene ambiguous. The CDR3 totals 15 residues. Germline V gene data show CDR1 as SGHTA and CDR2 as FQGNSA. Trimming removed 1 base from V and 1 base from J, with 8 bases in between. The CDR3 loop is CASSLVSGSNQPQHF. Here the CDR3 DNA reads TGTGCCAGCAGCTTAGTTTCGGGGAGCAATCAGCCCCAGCATTTT.

The chain links TRBV6-1 to TRBJ2-2, with 9 positions matching TRBD2. The germline V gene has CDR1 MNHNS and CDR2 SASEGT. This CDR3 has 16 residues. V trimming: 10 bases; J trimming: 5 bases; junction bases outside the gene matches: 14. Here the CDR3 DNA reads TGTGCCACCTCCGGAATAGCGGGGGCCTTAACCGGGGAGCTGTTTTTT. Translation gives CATSGIAGALTGELFF.

The sample holds many counts of this clonotype. This chain uses TRBV5-1 with TRBJ2-1; 12 positions match TRBD2. CDR3 size: 16 residues. Germline values: CDR1 SGHRS, CDR2 YFSETQ. Trimming took 5 bases from V and 7 from J; bases not matched to a gene: 10. The CDR3 sequence: CASRLLAGGPWNEQFF. The CDR3 DNA reads as TGCGCCAGCAGACTCCTAGCGGGGGGGCCATGGAATGAGCAGTTCTTC.

The sample holds a few counts of this clonotype. The V gene is TRBV20-1, the J gene TRBJ2-7, with 12 positions matching TRBD1. The germline V gene has CDR1 DFQATT and CDR2 SNEGSKA (reference sequence). The ends lost 6 bases at V and 8 bases at J; junction bases unmatched: 14. The length of the CDR3 is 15 residues. CDR3 residues: CSARTAGTGGSQQYF. DNA of the CDR3: TGCAGTGCCAGAACGGCCGGGACAGGGGGCAGCCAGCAGTACTTC.

The chain employs TRBV29-1 and TRBJ1-5, with D unclear. CDR1 and CDR2 (germline): SQVTM, ANQGSEA. The CDR3 is 11 residues long. V lost 4 bases and J 3 bases, leaving 4 bases between the germline ends. CDR3 in amino acids: CSVGNNQPQHF. The CDR3 DNA is TGCAGCGTTGGGAACAATCAGCCCCAGCATTTT.

The rearrangement joins TRBV20-1 to TRBJ1-1; no firm D call. Trimming took off 1 base at V and 4 bases at J, with 10 bases between the two ends. CDR1 and CDR2 from the germline V gene are DFQATT and SNEGSKA (reference sequence). This CDR3 is 13 amino acids long. The DNA for the CDR3 is TGCAGTGCTAGAGTCTTACATGGCACTGAAGCTTTCTTT. Its translation is CSARVLHGTEAFF.

This clonotype was recorded a few times. The V gene is TRBV3-1, the J gene TRBJ1-1; maybe TRBD1 (5 bases). CDR1 LGHDT and CDR2 YNNKEL come from the germline V gene (reference sequence). The CDR3 is made up of 14 amino acids. Trimming removed 4 bases at V and 8 bases at J, with 17 bases between. The DNA for the CDR3 is TGTGCCAGCAGCCGGGGTGGGGGATACTCCGAAGCTTTCTTT. Translation gives CASSRGGGYSEAFF.

The chain has TRBV5-6 and TRBJ2-5; weak D call: TRBD2 (5 bases). Germline values: CDR1 SGHDT, CDR2 YYEEEE. The ends were cut back, 1 base at V and 3 bases at J, with 13 bases in the middle. The CDR3 is made up of 15 amino acids. Here the CDR3 reads CASSLSGRWEETQYF. As DNA, the CDR3 is TGTGCCAGCAGCTTGTCGGGGAGATGGGAAGAGACCCAGTACTTC.

CDR3 amino acids: CASSLSYRGTGGREQYF. CDR3 DNA sequence: TGTGCCAGCAGTTTATCATATCGAGGGACAGGGGGTCGCGAGCAGTACTTC. The J gene is TRBJ2-7, the V gene TRBV12-3 or TRBV12-4; 11 positions agree with TRBD1. The length of the CDR3 is 17 residues. After removal of 2 bases from V and 6 bases from J, the junction contained 12 bases not matched to a gene.

The chain couples TRBV4-2 to TRBJ1-5, with 8 nucleotides matching TRBD1. V shed 1 base, J shed 5 bases, and the junction held 7 bases outside the gene matches. Per germline, CDR1 LGHNA and CDR2 YNFKEQ. CDR3 length equals 16 residues. The CDR3 DNA reads TGTGCCAGCAGCCAAGGGCCTGACAGGGGCCATCAGCCCCAGCATTTT. Its protein product is CASSQGPDRGHQPQHF.

In the case of this clonotype: A much larger clone sits a single nucleotide away, making a read error possible. The chain is built from TRBV29-1 and TRBJ2-1; 9 nucleotides match TRBD2. V lost 3 bases to trimming and J lost 8 bases; unmatched junction nucleotides: 8. Germline V gives CDR1 SQVTM, CDR2 ANQGSEA. The CDR3 is 14 amino acids. CDR3 nucleotides: TGCAGCGTTGATTGGACTAGCGTGAGGGATGAGCAGTTCTTC. Translating it yields CSVDWTSVRDEQFF.

This clonotype was seen repeatedly, ten times or more. This chain joins TRBV27 and TRBJ1-5; D not resolved. V dropped 2 bases and J dropped 4 bases, with 6 bases sitting between them. This CDR3 region has 13 residues. Germline CDR1 is MNHEY and CDR2 is SMNVEV (reference sequence). Written as DNA, the CDR3 is TGTGCCAGCAGTTTAGGGGAGAATCAGCCCCAGCATTTT. Translating it yields CASSLGENQPQHF.